This TCR beta chain was sequenced in a study of T cells of healthy individuals. Using its own MiXCR run on the 5' RACE reads, TCRdb lists one record per CDR3 protein. The sample lists more than 85,000 distinct CDR3 sequences, 17% occurring once. V was clipped by 3 bases and J by 4 bases, with 11 bases between them. Germline assignment: CDR1 SGHTA and CDR2 FQGNSA. This CDR3 is 14 amino acids long. Only a few counts were recorded for this clonotype. The receptor comes from a human donor in good health. This rearrangement joins TRBV7-2 to TRBJ2-3; D perhaps matches TRBD1 (5 bases). The CDR3 DNA reads as TGTGCCAGCAGCTTTTTGGGGCGACCAGATACGCAGTATTTT. Residues: CASSFLGRPDTQYF.